This T cell receptor (beta chain) was identified during a study of technical replicates of blood from a handful of donors. Germline V lookup: CDR1 LNHNV, CDR2 YYDKDF (reference sequence). The CDR3 extends over 12 amino acids. V was shortened by 0 bases and J by 7 bases, with 7 bases between the two germline ends. Libraries were prepared by immunoSEQ multiplex PCR; TCRdb keeps only in-frame clonotypes and omits some of them. Here the sample spans tens of thousands of clones, 95% to 97% being singletons. The specimen sequenced was T cells isolated from PBMCs. The J gene is TRBJ2-7, the V gene TRBV15, with D unclear. The origin of this receptor is a human donor in good health. The CDR3 coding sequence is TGTGCCACCAGCAGAGATATTCCTGAGCAGTACTTC. Translation gives CATSRDIPEQYF.